The 32 T cell receptor beta chains in this list originate from one sample, sequenced in a study of blood T cell repertoires in COVID-19. Some clones are missing from TCRdb's copy, which holds only in-frame ones; the method was immunoSEQ multiplex PCR. This sample has about 58,000 clones, with over 65% found just once. What was sequenced was peripheral blood. The receptors were sampled from a man aged 35 to 55 with active COVID-19.

To note about this clone: This may come from a read error, since a much larger clone is one base off. The chain recombines TRBV3-1 (or the pseudogene TRBV3-2) with TRBJ2-2; TRBD1 is a possible D gene (5 bases). The V end lost 1 base, the J end lost 1 base, and 7 bases lay between the germline ends. CDR1 is LGHDT and CDR2 is YNNKEL in the germline V gene (reference sequence). CDR3 length: 15 amino acids. CDR3 amino acids: CASSQVQGNTGELFF. CDR3 sequence (DNA): TGTGCCAGCAGCCAAGTCCAGGGGAACACCGGGGAGCTGTTTTTT.

The CDR3 DNA is TGTGCCAGCAGCTCCGACAGTACTGAAGCTTTCTTT. Amino acid sequence: CASSSDSTEAFF. The rearrangement links TRBV5-8 to TRBJ1-1; D possibly corresponds to TRBD1 (5 bases). The CDR3 runs to 12 residues. The germline V and J ends were trimmed by 3 bases and 5 bases, with 8 bases remaining between them. Germline V gives CDR1 SGHTS, CDR2 YDEGEE.

The J gene is TRBJ2-1, the V gene TRBV7-9, with 9 bases lining up with TRBD2. The CDR3 covers 15 residues. V dropped 2 bases and J dropped 8; count of bases not matched to a gene: 7. Germline-derived CDR1 and CDR2 are SEHNR and FQNEAQ (reference sequence). CDR3 sequence: CASSLRREGVDEQFF. In DNA, the CDR3 is TGTGCCAGCAGCTTAAGGCGGGAGGGGGTCGATGAGCAGTTCTTC.

The chain recombines TRBV29-1 with TRBJ2-1, with 10 bases that match TRBD1. The J segment lost 6 bases and the V segment lost 8 bases, leaving 4 bases of the junction unmatched. The germline V gene has CDR1 SQVTM and CDR2 ANQGSEA. There are 12 residues in the CDR3. The chain's CDR3 is CSTDRGANEQFF. The CDR3 bases are TGCAGCACGGACAGGGGGGCCAATGAGCAGTTCTTC.

In this sample, this clone turned up once. J is TRBJ2-7 and V is TRBV2; 7 positions match TRBD1. The CDR3 loop spans 14 amino acids. Trimming took 6 bases from V and 2 from J; bases not matched to a gene: 7. CDR1 is SNHLY, CDR2 FYNNEI, per germline. The CDR3: CASRLSQGPYEQYF. The CDR3 region has the DNA TGTGCCAGCAGATTGTCACAGGGGCCCTACGAGCAGTACTTC.

This rearrangement joins TRBV5-4 to TRBJ2-2; TRBD2 matches 8 bases. Germline V gene lookup returns CDR1 SGHNT and CDR2 YYREEE (reference sequence). V shed 2 bases, J shed 3 bases, and the junction held 9 bases outside the gene matches. This CDR3 spans 17 amino acids. For the CDR3, the DNA is TGTGCCAGCAGCTTTCTATTACTAGCGGAGGACACCGGGGAGCTGTTTTTT. Translated: CASSFLLLAEDTGELFF.

CDR3 protein: CASSPAGAGTGELFF. The CDR3, as DNA: TGTGCCAGCAGCCCTGCGGGAGCCGGCACCGGGGAGCTGTTTTTT. The V gene is TRBV7-3, the J gene TRBJ2-2; 7 bases align to TRBD2. V lost 5 bases to trimming and J lost 4 bases; unmatched junction nucleotides: 7. This CDR3 comprises 15 residues. Germline values: CDR1 SGHTA, CDR2 FQGTGA.

The chain carries TRBV5-1 and TRBJ2-7; 7 nucleotides agree with TRBD1. The length of the CDR3 is 14 residues. J gave up 0 bases and V 4 bases, and 4 bases lay outside the gene matches. The V gene's germline CDR1 is SGHRS and CDR2 YFSETQ. The CDR3 coding sequence is TGCGCCAGCAGCACGGGACAGAACTCCTACGAGCAGTACTTC. The encoded protein is CASSTGQNSYEQYF.

This clone was found a few times. V is TRBV5-1 and J is TRBJ2-7; 10 positions agree with TRBD2. Germline CDR1 reads SGHRS; CDR2 reads YFSETQ. Losses at the gene ends were 3 bases for V and 12 bases for J; bases not matched to a gene: 15. The CDR3 is made up of 15 amino acids. The CDR3 nucleotides are TGCGCCAGCAGCTCACCCCGGGGAGCGGGAGGGTTCAGGTACTTC. It codes for CASSSPRGAGGFRYF.

This chain uses TRBV3-1 (or the pseudogene TRBV3-2) with TRBJ1-1; D remains ambiguous. Germline V lookup: CDR1 LGHDT, CDR2 YNNKEL (reference sequence). The V gene lost 4 bases and the J gene lost 11 bases, with 17 bases spanning the gap. The CDR3 is 13 residues long. The CDR3 sequence: CASSLQEGTGAFF. The CDR3 DNA sequence: TGTGCCAGCAGCCTTCAAGAGGGTACGGGGGCTTTCTTT.

The CDR3 sequence: CASSPSHAGGRFF. The CDR3 DNA reads as TGTGCCAGCAGCCCCTCCCATGCGGGTGGGCGGTTCTTC. The gene calls are TRBV5-6 and TRBJ2-1; a weak D match, TRBD2 (5 bases). Trimming removed 4 bases from V and 15 bases from J, with 20 bases in between. CDR3 length equals 13 residues. The germline V gene encodes CDR1 SGHDT and CDR2 YYEEEE.

The CDR3 is CASSFSSATDTQYF. In DNA, the CDR3 is TGTGCCAGCAGCTTTTCCAGCGCCACAGATACGCAGTATTTT. V is TRBV7-2 and J is TRBJ2-3, with D uncertain. Trimming removed 3 bases from V and 2 bases from J, with 9 bases in between. There are 14 residues in the CDR3. Germline V lookup: CDR1 SGHTA, CDR2 FQGNSA.

This rearrangement joins TRBV10-1 to TRBJ2-1, with D unclear. Looked up from germline, CDR1 is WNHNN and CDR2 is SYGVQD (reference sequence). The CDR3 has 12 amino acids. Trimming cost V 0 bases and J 7 bases, with 4 bases left between them. The CDR3 region has the DNA TGCGCCAGCAGTGAGTCGCAGAATGAGCAGTTCTTC. Protein product: CASSESQNEQFF.

The chain links TRBV7-9 to TRBJ2-7; 12 nucleotides align to TRBD2. J lost 7 bases, V lost 5 bases, and 9 bases had no gene match. CDR1 and CDR2 (germline): SEHNR, FQNEAQ (reference sequence). The CDR3 runs to 15 residues. The CDR3 sequence is CASSQPGLAGLEQYF. CDR3 coding DNA: TGTGCCAGCAGCCAGCCGGGACTAGCGGGTCTAGAGCAGTACTTC.

About this clone: A much larger clone differs from this one at a single base, so this may be a read error. The chain recombines TRBV7-3 with TRBJ2-2; D is undetermined. Germline V CDR1 and CDR2: SGHTA, FQGTGA. CDR3 size: 11 residues. Trimming shortened V by 5 bases and J by 8 bases, and 6 bases separated the two germline ends. CDR3 sequence reads: CASSPGGELFF. Written as DNA, the CDR3 is TGTGCCAGCAGCCCCGGGGGGGAGCTGTTTTTT.

The CDR3 DNA follows: TGTGCCAGCTCACGGAGGGACAGGGTTAATTCACCCCTCCACTTT. It yields the protein CASSRRDRVNSPLHF. This chain joins TRBV21-1 and TRBJ1-6; TRBD1, the table's D call, was not compared with the DNA. TRBV21-1 is described as a pseudogene. The length of the CDR3 is 15 residues.

The rearrangement uses TRBV9 and TRBJ2-5; 16 bases map to TRBD2. The trim removed 3 bases at V and 5 bases at J, leaving 7 bases unmatched. Germline V gene sequence: CDR1 SGDLS, CDR2 YYNGEE. This CDR3 has 17 amino acids. This CDR3 reads CASSAGLAGGRGETQYF. CDR3 nucleotides: TGTGCCAGCAGCGCGGGACTAGCGGGAGGGCGGGGGGAGACCCAGTACTTC. The complete variable domain, with remaining parts taken from reference TRBV9 and TRBJ2-5, reads DSGVTQTPKHLITATGQRVTLRCSPRSGDLSVYWYQQSLDQGLQFLIQYYNGEERAKGNILERFSAQQFPDLHSELNLSSLELGDSALYFCASSAGLAGGRGETQYFGPGTRLLVL.

This chain joins TRBV19 and TRBJ2-7; tentative D call: TRBD2 (5 bases). Per the germline V gene, CDR1 is LNHDA and CDR2 is SQIVND (reference sequence). CDR3 length: 14 residues. V was clipped by 10 bases and J by 5 bases, with 21 bases between them. CDR3 protein: CATRYGPQRDEQYF. In nucleotides, the CDR3 is TGTGCCACCCGCTATGGACCCCAGAGGGACGAGCAGTACTTC.

The V and J genes are TRBV5-8 and TRBJ2-3, with 12 bases fitting TRBD2. The V segment lost 4 bases and the J segment 2 bases; nucleotides outside the gene matches: 8. There are 17 residues in the CDR3. Germline values: CDR1 SGHTS, CDR2 YDEGEE. The DNA of the CDR3 is TGTGCCAGCAGCCGAAGGACTAGCGGGGAGCCCACAGATACGCAGTATTTT. This gives the protein CASSRRTSGEPTDTQYF.

V gene TRBV29-1 combines with J gene TRBJ2-1, with D perhaps matching TRBD2 (6 bases). CDR3 length equals 12 residues. CDR1 and CDR2 (germline): SQVTM, ANQGSEA. V lost 0 bases and J lost 7, with 7 bases in between. CDR3: CSVEEDYNEQFF. CDR3 coding DNA: TGCAGCGTTGAAGAGGACTATAATGAGCAGTTCTTC.

This chain uses TRBV27 with TRBJ1-2; no definite D call. The CDR3 length is 13 residues. Germline CDR1 MNHEY, CDR2 SMNVEV (reference sequence). Trimming cost V 5 bases and J 6 bases, with 13 bases left between them. CDR3 loop: CASSHDIADGYTF. In nucleotides, the CDR3 is TGTGCCAGCAGTCACGACATCGCAGATGGCTACACCTTC.

The J gene is TRBJ2-7, the V gene TRBV6-5; TRBD2 matches at 10 bases. Per germline, CDR1 MNHEY and CDR2 SVGAGI. This CDR3 is 15 amino acids long. The junction had 7 bases not matched to a gene; V was cut back by 4 bases and J by 4 bases. CDR3 in DNA: TGTGCCAGCAGTTCCCTAGCGGGAGTGGATTACGAGCAGTACTTC. Encoded protein: CASSSLAGVDYEQYF.

This clone was picked up a small number of times. This rearrangement joins TRBV19 to TRBJ2-3; 10 nucleotides agree with TRBD2. Germline V lookup: CDR1 LNHDA, CDR2 SQIVND (reference sequence). The CDR3 contains 17 residues. The ends lost 1 base at V and 0 bases at J; junction bases unmatched: 4. CDR3 residues: CASSIGGLAMSTDTQYF. The CDR3 nucleotides read TGTGCCAGTAGTATAGGGGGACTAGCGATGAGCACAGATACGCAGTATTTT.

The chain recombines TRBV7-6 with TRBJ2-4; 11 positions match TRBD2. CDR3 length: 19 amino acids. Per the germline V gene, CDR1 is SGHVS and CDR2 is FNYEAQ. Unmatched junction bases numbered 10, after V lost 3 bases and J lost 0 bases. Here the CDR3 DNA reads TGTGCCAGCAGCTTGGGAAGGACTAGCGGGCTCCTAGCCAAAAACATTCAGTACTTC. Protein sequence: CASSLGRTSGLLAKNIQYF. The full variable domain, completed using reference TRBV7-6 and TRBJ2-4, is GAGVSQSPRYKVTKRGQDVALRCDPISGHVSLYWYRQALGQGPEFLTYFNYEAQQDKSGLPNDRFSAERPEGSISTLTIQRTEQRDSAMYRCASSLGRTSGLLAKNIQYFGAGTRLSVL.

This chain uses TRBV9 with TRBJ2-7; 9 positions match TRBD1. CDR1 and CDR2 (germline): SGDLS, YYNGEE. This CDR3 is built from 16 residues. The J segment lost 2 bases and the V segment lost 3 bases, leaving 9 bases of the junction unmatched. CDR3 region: CASSAGPGQGPYEQYF. The CDR3 region has the DNA TGTGCCAGCAGCGCGGGTCCGGGACAGGGCCCCTACGAGCAGTACTTC. The full variable domain, in which reference TRBV9 and TRBJ2-7 provide the parts outside the CDR3, is DSGVTQTPKHLITATGQRVTLRCSPRSGDLSVYWYQQSLDQGLQFLIQYYNGEERAKGNILERFSAQQFPDLHSELNLSSLELGDSALYFCASSAGPGQGPYEQYFGPGTRLTVT.

This chain links TRBV28 with TRBJ1-2; 7 bases are a match to TRBD1. Looked up from germline, CDR1 is MDHEN and CDR2 is SYDVKM. With 4 bases clipped from V and 4 bases from J, the junction kept 9 bases outside the gene matches. CDR3 length: 15 amino acids. Here the CDR3 reads CASSSGQVLSYGYTF. In DNA form, the CDR3 reads TGTGCCAGCAGTTCCGGACAGGTATTATCCTATGGCTACACCTTC.

This clone was detected once. V is TRBV4-1 and J is TRBJ1-2; D call uncertain. V was trimmed by 3 bases and J by 4 bases, leaving 21 bases between them. The germline V gene has CDR1 MGHRA and CDR2 YSYEKL. This CDR3 is 17 amino acids long. The CDR3 region is CASSQLLGAQGSYGYTF. The CDR3 bases are TGCGCCAGCAGCCAGCTACTTGGAGCCCAAGGGAGCTATGGCTACACCTTC.

This chain uses TRBV10-3 with TRBJ2-1, with 13 positions matching TRBD2. After removal of 6 bases from V and 6 bases from J, the junction contained 5 bases not matched to a gene. The germline gives CDR1 ENHRY, CDR2 SYGVKD. The CDR3 consists of 15 residues. The CDR3 sequence: CAISLGLAGINEQFF. The CDR3 DNA reads as TGTGCCATCAGCCTGGGACTAGCGGGGATCAATGAGCAGTTCTTC.

The CDR3 sequence: CASSLGGGEAFF. The CDR3 DNA reads as TGTGCCAGCAGCTTAGGGGGAGGGGAGGCTTTCTTT. This sequence joins TRBV7-9 and TRBJ1-1, with D maybe TRBD1 (5 bases). The CDR3 spans 12 residues. Trimming removed 1 base from V and 11 bases from J, with 11 bases in between. The V gene's germline CDR1 is SEHNR and CDR2 FQNEAQ (reference sequence). Supplemented by reference TRBV7-9 and TRBJ1-1, the full variable domain reads DTGVSQNPRHKITKRGQNVTFRCDPISEHNRLYWYRQTLGQGPEFLTYFQNEAQLEKSRLLSDRFSAERPKGSFSTLEIQRTEQGDSAMYLCASSLGGGEAFFGQGTRLTVV.

The V gene is TRBV6-5, the J gene TRBJ2-4, with D perhaps matching TRBD1 (6 bases). Germline CDR1 MNHEY, CDR2 SVGAGI. Trimming removed 6 bases at V and 6 bases at J, with 15 bases between. The CDR3 contains 14 residues. Here the CDR3 reads CASRKDRGINIQYF. In DNA form, the CDR3 reads TGTGCCAGCAGGAAGGACAGAGGAATAAACATTCAGTACTTC.

This clone was recorded once. The chain couples TRBV28 to TRBJ2-7; 8 nucleotides match TRBD2. The ends lost 2 bases at V and 0 bases at J; junction bases unmatched: 12. CDR1 is MDHEN and CDR2 is SYDVKM in the germline V gene. The CDR3 has 18 amino acids. CDR3 protein: CASSLELAGSSSSYEQYF. The CDR3 DNA sequence: TGTGCCAGCAGTTTAGAGCTAGCGGGTTCCTCAAGCTCCTACGAGCAGTACTTC.

The chain couples TRBV28 to TRBJ1-2; D is ambiguous. Germline V gives CDR1 MDHEN, CDR2 SYDVKM. The CDR3 runs to 12 residues. V was clipped by 3 bases and J by 3 bases, with 5 bases between them. CDR3 DNA: TGTGCCAGCAGTTTCGACTACTATGGCTACACCTTC. Its protein is CASSFDYYGYTF.